The rows below give T cell receptor beta chains drawn from one sample of a study of human T cells and chemical hapten exposure. TCRdb reprocessed the RACE reads via MiXCR and lists one record per CDR3 protein. The table lists some 93,000 distinct CDR3 sequences, about 8.6% of them singletons. The specimen was whole blood. The receptor set was obtained from a female donor in good health. Some clones in this sample may be carry-over from other donors' samples. Each CDR3 is given with its conserved first and last residue. D genes are given only for firm matches. Expanded clones are given a class, and other clones once, few, many or no size at all.

j_call d_call v_call clone_size cdr3_aa cdr3_nt
TRBJ2-4 TRBD2 TRBV2 many CASFASGIAKNIQYF TGTGCCAGCTTTGCTAGCGGAATAGCCAAAAACATTCAGTACTTC
TRBJ2-7 . TRBV10-3 few CAISESRGATYEQYF TGTGCCATCAGTGAGTCGAGGGGGGCCACCTACGAGCAGTACTTC
TRBJ2-1 . TRBV29-1 few CSVEVHPNSYNEQFF TGCAGCGTTGAGGTGCATCCTAACTCCTACAATGAGCAGTTCTTC
TRBJ2-3 TRBD2 TRBV3-1 few CASSPREDGIPATDTQYF TGTGCCAGCAGCCCACGGGAGGACGGGATCCCAGCCACAGATACGCAGTATTTT
TRBJ2-1 . TRBV28 . CASSLFLIGRKEAYNEQFF TGTGCCAGCAGTTTATTTCTTATCGGCCGGAAAGAAGCCTACAATGAGCAGTTCTTC
TRBJ1-2 . TRBV29-1 many CSVEEGFYGYTF TGCAGCGTTGAGGAGGGATTCTATGGCTACACCTTC
TRBJ1-2 . TRBV12-3/TRBV12-4 . CASSLTDPNYGYTF TGTGCCAGCAGTTTAACAGACCCTAACTATGGCTACACCTTC
TRBJ2-7 TRBD1 TRBV28 . CASRPWTGLSYEQYF TGTGCCAGCAGACCATGGACAGGCCTCTCCTACGAGCAGTACTTC
TRBJ2-1 TRBD2 TRBV4-2 many CASSQDLGAGASEQFF TGTGCCAGCAGCCAAGATTTAGGAGCGGGAGCAAGTGAGCAGTTCTTC
TRBJ2-7 . TRBV28 . CASQGKGRYEQYF TGTGCCAGCCAAGGGAAGGGTCGGTACGAGCAGTACTTC
TRBJ2-1 . TRBV6-2/TRBV6-3 many CASSYVVATEQFF TGTGCCAGCAGTTACGTTGTAGCTACAGAGCAGTTCTTC
TRBJ2-1 TRBD2 TRBV6-5 . CASSTSLGGRGNEQFF TGTGCCAGCAGTACCTCCTTGGGCGGGAGAGGAAATGAGCAGTTCTTC
TRBJ2-1 . TRBV6-2/TRBV6-3 many CASSPTTVVDEQFF TGTGCCAGCAGTCCGACGACAGTCGTGGATGAGCAGTTCTTC
TRBJ2-7 TRBD2 TRBV6-6 . CASVSERGSYEQYF TGTGCCAGCGTTTCAGAGCGGGGTTCCTACGAGCAGTACTTC
TRBJ1-5 . TRBV20-1 . CSARATGYSNQPQHF TGCAGTGCTAGAGCGACAGGTTATAGCAATCAGCCCCAGCATTTT
TRBJ1-1 TRBD1 TRBV5-1 many CASSHPDRANTEAFF TGCGCCAGCAGCCACCCCGACAGGGCGAACACTGAAGCTTTCTTT
TRBJ2-7 TRBD2 TRBV2 many CASSGQLADYEQYF TGTGCCAGCAGTGGTCAACTAGCGGACTACGAGCAGTACTTC
TRBJ2-2 TRBD2 TRBV7-9 . CASSQPGLASRTNTGELFF TGTGCCAGCAGCCAACCGGGACTAGCCTCCCGGACGAACACCGGGGAGCTGTTTTTT
TRBJ2-7 . TRBV12-3/TRBV12-4 . CASSPGRMSEQYF TGTGCCAGCAGCCCGGGACGTATGAGCGAGCAGTACTTC
TRBJ1-5 . TRBV12-3/TRBV12-4 many CASTLDSLSNQPQHF TGTGCCAGCACCCTGGACAGCCTTAGCAATCAGCCCCAGCATTTT
TRBJ1-5 TRBD1 TRBV3-1 many CASSQEQGVQPQHF TGTGCCAGCAGCCAAGAACAGGGGGTCCAGCCCCAGCATTTT
TRBJ2-1 . TRBV6-2/TRBV6-3 . CASSAGPREQFF TGTGCCAGCAGTGCGGGACCGAGGGAGCAGTTCTTC
TRBJ2-1 TRBD2 TRBV30 few CAWIGATSGRAVAHNEQFF TGTGCCTGGATCGGGGCGACTAGCGGGAGGGCCGTAGCCCACAATGAGCAGTTCTTC
TRBJ2-7 TRBD2 TRBV27 medium-sized CASSPPGLAEMGVREQYF TGTGCCAGCAGTCCACCGGGACTAGCGGAGATGGGAGTCCGGGAGCAGTACTTC
TRBJ2-5 . TRBV5-4 few CASSLESEHVKYF TGTGCCAGCAGCTTGGAATCTGAGCACGTGAAGTACTTC
TRBJ2-3 TRBD2 TRBV29-1 few CSVEEREGVNTQYF TGCAGCGTTGAAGAGCGGGAGGGCGTGAATACGCAGTATTTT
TRBJ2-1 TRBD2 TRBV29-1 few CSGRDYSYNEQFF TGCAGCGGCCGGGACTATTCCTACAATGAGCAGTTCTTC